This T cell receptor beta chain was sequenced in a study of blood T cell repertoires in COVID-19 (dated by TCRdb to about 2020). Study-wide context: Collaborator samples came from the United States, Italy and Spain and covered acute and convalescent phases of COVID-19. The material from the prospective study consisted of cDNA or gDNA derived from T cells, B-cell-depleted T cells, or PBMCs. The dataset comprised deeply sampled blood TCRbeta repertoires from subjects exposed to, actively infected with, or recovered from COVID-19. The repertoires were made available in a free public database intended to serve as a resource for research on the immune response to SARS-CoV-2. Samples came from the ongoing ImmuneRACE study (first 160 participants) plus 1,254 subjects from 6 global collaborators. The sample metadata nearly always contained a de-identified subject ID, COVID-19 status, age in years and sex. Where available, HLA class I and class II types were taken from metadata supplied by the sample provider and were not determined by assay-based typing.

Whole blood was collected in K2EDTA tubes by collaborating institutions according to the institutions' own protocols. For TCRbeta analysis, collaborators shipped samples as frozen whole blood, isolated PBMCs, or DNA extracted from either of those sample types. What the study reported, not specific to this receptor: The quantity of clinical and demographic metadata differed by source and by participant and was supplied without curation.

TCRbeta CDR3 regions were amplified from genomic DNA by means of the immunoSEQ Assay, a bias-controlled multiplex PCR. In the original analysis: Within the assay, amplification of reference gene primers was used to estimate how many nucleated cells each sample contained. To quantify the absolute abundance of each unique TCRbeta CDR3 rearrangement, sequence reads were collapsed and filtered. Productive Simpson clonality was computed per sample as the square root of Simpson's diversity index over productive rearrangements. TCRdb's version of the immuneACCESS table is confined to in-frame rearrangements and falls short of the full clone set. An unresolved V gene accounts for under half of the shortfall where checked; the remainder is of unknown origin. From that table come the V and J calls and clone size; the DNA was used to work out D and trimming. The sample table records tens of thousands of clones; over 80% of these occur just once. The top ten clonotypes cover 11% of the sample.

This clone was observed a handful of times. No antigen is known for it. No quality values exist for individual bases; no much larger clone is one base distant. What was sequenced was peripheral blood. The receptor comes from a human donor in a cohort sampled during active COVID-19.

The sequenced DNA: TGTGCCAGCAGCTTCTTAGGGGGACAGACCTACAATGAGCAGTTCTTC. Its protein reads: CASSFLGGQTYNEQFF. This chain is built from TRBV7-9 and TRBJ2-1; 7 central nucleotides agree with TRBD1. Measured from the cysteine to the phenylalanine, the CDR3 is 16 residues long. The retained sequence is limited to the CDR3, 48 bases, with the frame set at the first base. The V end gives up 3 bases and the J end 2 bases, leaving 7 bases in the junction not matched to a gene. CDR1 and CDR2, per the germline V gene (reference sequence), are SEHNR and FQNEAQ.